One and the same sample provided the 21 T cell receptor beta chains below, sequenced in a study of shared clonotypes between healthy human individuals. Naive CD8 isolation took CD45RO-negative cells positively selected for CCR7 and excluded terminally differentiated effector memory CD45RA+ cells. Measured with immunoSEQ multiplex PCR; TCRdb has only the in-frame clones, and not every one. The sample records hundreds of thousands of clones, 96% being singletons. What was sequenced was naive CD8+ T cells sorted from blood. These receptors all stem from a woman aged 25 to 39 in good health.

The J gene is TRBJ2-7, the V gene TRBV27, with 9 bases matching TRBD2. Germline loops: CDR1 MNHEY, CDR2 SMNVEV (reference sequence). This CDR3 contains 14 residues. J lost 4 bases, V lost 5 bases, and 6 bases had no gene match. CDR3 in DNA: TGTGCCAGCAGTAATAGCGGGAGACCTTACGAGCAGTACTTC. Translation: CASSNSGRPYEQYF.

The rearrangement joins TRBV4-2 to TRBJ2-3; D gene uncertain. The CDR3 is 18 residues long. The germline V and J ends were trimmed by 3 bases and 2 bases, with 21 bases remaining between them. The V gene's germline CDR1 is LGHNA and CDR2 YNFKEQ. Here the CDR3 DNA reads TGTGCCAGCAGCCAGAACCCTCTATGGGGTAGTCCCACAGATACGCAGTATTTT. It is translated as CASSQNPLWGSPTDTQYF.

The chain uses TRBV7-2 and TRBJ2-7; D ambiguous. Germline V CDR1 and CDR2: SGHTA, FQGNSA. The ends were cut back, 1 base at V and 2 bases at J, with 9 bases in the middle. CDR3 length equals 14 residues. The CDR3 here is CASSLDGETYEQYF. The CDR3 DNA reads TGTGCCAGCAGCTTAGACGGAGAAACCTACGAGCAGTACTTC.

V gene TRBV6-1 combines with J gene TRBJ2-7; D is ambiguous. The V gene lost 1 base and the J gene lost 0 bases, with 10 bases spanning the gap. In germline, CDR1 is MNHNS, CDR2 SASEGT. The CDR3 has 15 residues. The CDR3: CASSEVDGYSYEQYF. The CDR3 nucleotides are TGTGCCAGCAGTGAAGTAGACGGATACTCCTACGAGCAGTACTTC.

This clone showed up just once. The chain couples TRBV28 to TRBJ2-7; TRBD1 is a possible D gene (5 bases). This CDR3 has 14 residues. Trimming removed 6 bases at V and 0 bases at J, with 12 bases between. Looked up from germline, CDR1 is MDHEN and CDR2 is SYDVKM. CDR3 sequence (DNA): TGTGCCAGCAGCGGTCAGGGCAGCTCCTACGAGCAGTACTTC. It encodes CASSGQGSSYEQYF.

This chain connects TRBV9 to TRBJ1-1; D remains unclear. The ends were cut back, 0 bases at V and 0 bases at J, with 9 bases in the middle. The CDR3 is 15 amino acids. The germline gives CDR1 SGDLS, CDR2 YYNGEE. The CDR3 DNA reads as TGTGCCAGCAGCGTAGCTGGCGTTATGAACACTGAAGCTTTCTTT. Protein sequence: CASSVAGVMNTEAFF.

The chain combines TRBV30 with TRBJ2-3; TRBD2 agrees at 10 bases. Germline-derived CDR1 and CDR2 are GTSNPN and SVGIG (reference sequence). This CDR3 is built from 16 residues. V was pared by 1 base and J by 0 bases, with 4 bases of the junction left unmatched. In DNA form, the CDR3 reads TGTGCCTGGAGTGGAGGGACTAGCGAAAGCACAGATACGCAGTATTTT. Protein product: CAWSGGTSESTDTQYF.

The V and J genes are TRBV5-6 and TRBJ2-5; TRBD2 aligns across 10 bases. The CDR3 covers 16 residues. V lost 3 bases, J lost 5 bases, and 10 bases stayed unmatched. Germline V lookup: CDR1 SGHDT, CDR2 YYEEEE. The CDR3 region has the DNA TGTGCCAGCAGCTCAGAGCGGGAGGGGGATGCGGAGACCCAGTACTTC. Its translation is CASSSEREGDAETQYF. The full variable domain, its missing parts supplied by reference TRBV5-6 and TRBJ2-5, is DAGVTQSPTHLIKTRGQQVTLRCSPKSGHDTVSWYQQALGQGPQFIFQYYEEEERQRGNFPDRFSGHQFPNYSSELNVNALLLGDSALYLCASSSEREGDAETQYFGPGTRLLVL.

To note about this clone: The same CDR3 arises from other DNA sequences in this sample as well. Here the CDR3 reads CASSLGGSGYEQYF. CDR3 nucleotides: TGTGCCAGCAGCTTAGGTGGTAGCGGCTACGAGCAGTACTTC. This chain uses TRBV11-2 with TRBJ2-7; the D gene is possibly TRBD2 (6 bases). Germline V gene data show CDR1 as SGHAT and CDR2 as FQNNGV. The CDR3 runs 14 residues. The germline V and J ends were trimmed by 1 base and 3 bases, with 10 bases remaining between them. Using reference TRBV11-2 and TRBJ2-7 for the parts outside the CDR3, the full variable domain is EAGVAQSPRYKIIEKRQSVAFWCNPISGHATLYWYQQILGQGPKLLIQFQNNGVVDDSQLPKDRFSAERLKGVDSTLKIQPAKLEDSAVYLCASSLGGSGYEQYFGPGTRLTVT.

V and J are TRBV28 and TRBJ2-7; D unclear. Germline V gene data show CDR1 as MDHEN and CDR2 as SYDVKM. Trimming removed 6 bases from V and 0 bases from J, with 3 bases in between. This CDR3 contains 11 residues. The CDR3 DNA is TGTGCCAGCAGGGGCTCCTACGAGCAGTACTTC. Protein product: CASRGSYEQYF. The complete variable domain, with remaining parts taken from reference TRBV28 and TRBJ2-7, reads DVKVTQSSRYLVKRTGEKVFLECVQDMDHENMFWYRQDPGLGLRLIYFSYDVKMKEKGDIPEGYSVSREKKERFSLILESASTNQTSMYLCASRGSYEQYFGPGTRLTVT.

This chain links TRBV28 with TRBJ2-3; 8 positions match TRBD2. V lost 1 base and J lost 4; bases outside the gene matches: 13. Germline lookup yields CDR1 MDHEN and CDR2 SYDVKM. The length of the CDR3 is 18 residues. CDR3 nucleotides: TGTGCCAGCAGTTTATCAGGCGGGGCTAGCGGGTTGTCAGATACGCAGTATTTT. Its translation: CASSLSGGASGLSDTQYF. Drawing the rest from reference TRBV28 and TRBJ2-3, the complete variable domain is DVKVTQSSRYLVKRTGEKVFLECVQDMDHENMFWYRQDPGLGLRLIYFSYDVKMKEKGDIPEGYSVSREKKERFSLILESASTNQTSMYLCASSLSGGASGLSDTQYFGPGTRLTVL.

About this clone: Other nucleotide sequences from this sample produce the same CDR3. The V gene is TRBV5-6, the J gene TRBJ2-1; tentatively, D is TRBD2 (6 bases). Germline CDR1 and CDR2: SGHDT and YYEEEE. This CDR3 is 16 amino acids long. With 3 bases removed from V and 0 bases from J, the gap between germline ends came to 13 bases. The CDR3 DNA sequence: TGTGCCAGCAGCTCCGGGACTGAAAGCTCCTACAATGAGCAGTTCTTC. Its protein product is CASSSGTESSYNEQFF.

The J gene is TRBJ2-5, the V gene TRBV28; D is undetermined. Trimming shortened V by 5 bases and J by 2 bases, and 12 bases separated the two germline ends. CDR3 length equals 14 residues. The germline V gene encodes CDR1 MDHEN and CDR2 SYDVKM. CDR3 loop: CASSPRTRQETQYF. The CDR3 nucleotides are TGTGCCAGCAGTCCCCGGACGCGTCAAGAGACCCAGTACTTC.

With respect to this clone: The same CDR3 can be traced to other DNA sequences in this sample. The chain has TRBV6-6 and TRBJ2-1; D is unclear. The CDR3 runs 11 residues. Germline V lookup: CDR1 MNHNY, CDR2 SVGAGI (reference sequence). Between the trimmed V and J ends, which lost 0 bases and 7 bases, there was a span of 1 base. CDR3: CASSYSNEQFF. CDR3 bases: TGTGCCAGCAGTTACTCGAATGAGCAGTTCTTC.

The V call is TRBV10-1, the J call TRBJ2-1; 7 nucleotides line up with TRBD2. The V segment lost 4 bases and the J segment 5 bases; nucleotides outside the gene matches: 5. The CDR3 sequence is 14 residues long. Germline V gene lookup returns CDR1 WNHNN and CDR2 SYGVQD (reference sequence). In DNA form, the CDR3 reads TGCGCCAGCAGTGGGGGACTATTCAACAATGAGCAGTTCTTC. Translating gives CASSGGLFNNEQFF.

The chain couples TRBV27 to TRBJ1-1, with a tentative D call TRBD1 (5 bases). The V end was cut by 3 bases, the J end by 10 bases, with 18 bases between. Germline values: CDR1 MNHEY, CDR2 SMNVEV (reference sequence). CDR3 length: 14 residues. DNA of the CDR3: TGTGCCAGCAGTTTGGGGCACAATGTAGGTAGAGCTTTCTTT. Translated, it gives CASSLGHNVGRAFF.

This rearrangement joins TRBV28 to TRBJ1-2; D is uncertain. Per germline, CDR1 MDHEN and CDR2 SYDVKM. Trimming removed 6 bases at V and 4 bases at J, with 21 bases between. This CDR3 is built from 16 residues. The CDR3 protein is CASRGAGELLGYGYTF. CDR3 nucleotides: TGTGCCAGCAGGGGAGCTGGGGAGCTGCTAGGCTATGGCTACACCTTC.

The V call is TRBV7-6, the J call TRBJ1-2; perhaps TRBD1 as D (5 bases). This CDR3 contains 12 residues. Germline V lookup: CDR1 SGHVS, CDR2 FNYEAQ. Trimming left V 5 bases short and J 6 bases short, with 10 bases between. CDR3 loop: CASSPEGNGYTF. The CDR3 nucleotides are TGTGCCAGCAGCCCGGAGGGGAATGGCTACACCTTC.

This chain joins TRBV4-1 and TRBJ2-5, with D unresolved. The germline V and J ends were trimmed by 0 bases and 4 bases, with 15 bases remaining between them. CDR3 length: 16 residues. Germline V gene data show CDR1 as MGHRA and CDR2 as YSYEKL. CDR3 protein: CASSQDLLWNGETQYF. The DNA for the CDR3 is TGCGCCAGCAGCCAAGATCTACTCTGGAACGGAGAGACCCAGTACTTC.

The V and J genes are TRBV6-5 and TRBJ2-1; D is perhaps TRBD1 (5 bases). V dropped 5 bases and J dropped 3 bases, with 11 bases sitting between them. Germline V lookup: CDR1 MNHEY, CDR2 SVGAGI. The CDR3 is 14 residues long. The CDR3 DNA reads TGTGCCAGCAGTACACAGGCCCTCTACAATGAGCAGTTCTTC. Protein sequence: CASSTQALYNEQFF.

V usage is TRBV2 and J usage is TRBJ1-3; no definite D call. Germline-derived CDR1 and CDR2 are SNHLY and FYNNEI. The CDR3 totals 16 residues. V lost 4 bases and J lost 0, with 13 bases in between. CDR3 sequence reads: CASSVRTAVSGNTIYF. Here the CDR3 DNA reads TGTGCCAGCAGTGTCCGGACGGCGGTCTCTGGAAACACCATATATTTT.